The 11 T cell receptor beta chains given below trace back to one sample, sequenced in a study of identifying expanded T cells in peripheral blood. Assay used: immunoSEQ multiplex PCR; TCRdb lists only in-frame clones, some missing. Of approximately 100,000 clones detected, roughly 85% appear once; the ten largest clones hold roughly a sixth. Material: blood. The receptors originated from a person between 18 and 75 years old in good health.

Only a few counts were recorded for this clone. V is TRBV2 and J is TRBJ2-7; D not certain. Germline-derived CDR1 and CDR2 are SNHLY and FYNNEI. The V gene lost 3 bases and the J gene lost 2 bases, with 2 bases spanning the gap. The CDR3 contains 11 residues. CDR3 amino acids: CASSDTYEQYF. CDR3 bases: TGTGCCAGCAGTGATACCTACGAGCAGTACTTC.

The rearrangement uses TRBV19 and TRBJ2-2, with D maybe TRBD1 (5 bases). CDR1 and CDR2 (germline): LNHDA, SQIVND (reference sequence). This CDR3 is 14 amino acids long. V was cut by 7 bases and J by 2 bases, with 11 bases left in between. The CDR3 here is CASKWGPNTGELFF. The CDR3 nucleotides read TGTGCCAGTAAGTGGGGCCCAAACACCGGGGAGCTGTTTTTT.

J is TRBJ1-2 and V is TRBV4-1, with D maybe TRBD1 (5 bases). V lost 4 bases and J lost 5, with 26 bases in between. Germline V gene data show CDR1 as MGHRA and CDR2 as YSYEKL. The CDR3 consists of 18 residues. Here the CDR3 reads CASSRLTGREYRPYGYTF. DNA for the CDR3: TGCGCCAGCAGCCGCTTAACGGGCAGGGAATACCGTCCTTATGGCTACACCTTC.

The V call is TRBV6-1, the J call TRBJ2-7; no firm D call. Germline lookup yields CDR1 MNHNS and CDR2 SASEGT. V was clipped by 3 bases and J by 0 bases, with 21 bases between them. The CDR3 runs to 18 residues. CDR3 sequence reads: CASSDKAYRTHRSYEQYF. CDR3 DNA sequence: TGTGCCAGCAGTGACAAGGCGTATCGGACGCACCGCTCCTACGAGCAGTACTTC.

The chain is built from TRBV6-5 and TRBJ1-1; maybe TRBD1 (5 bases). Trimming cost V 3 bases and J 4 bases, with 18 bases left between them. The CDR3 loop spans 16 amino acids. The germline V gene has CDR1 MNHEY and CDR2 SVGAGI. In nucleotides, the CDR3 is TGTGCCAGCAGTTATTATTCTCGGGGGGGTAGCACTGAAGCTTTCTTT. Translation: CASSYYSRGGSTEAFF.

V is TRBV27 and J is TRBJ1-5; TRBD1 might be the D (6 bases). The CDR3 is 15 amino acids. Germline CDR1 MNHEY, CDR2 SMNVEV (reference sequence). Trimming stripped 4 bases from V and 3 bases from J, with 13 bases between. This CDR3 is CASSSLGGPNQPQHF. Here the CDR3 DNA reads TGTGCCAGCAGTTCCTTGGGGGGGCCCAATCAGCCCCAGCATTTT.

V usage is TRBV9 and J usage is TRBJ1-1; D remains ambiguous. The V end lost 1 base, the J end lost 5 bases, and 9 bases lay between the germline ends. CDR1 is SGDLS, CDR2 YYNGEE, per germline. The CDR3 totals 13 residues. CDR3 sequence reads: CASSVTQKTEAFF. In DNA, the CDR3 is TGTGCCAGCAGCGTAACACAAAAGACTGAAGCTTTCTTT.

The rearrangement uses TRBV28 and TRBJ2-2, with D possibly matching TRBD1 (5 bases). Germline values: CDR1 MDHEN, CDR2 SYDVKM. Trimming stripped 3 bases from V and 6 bases from J, with 17 bases between. The CDR3 totals 16 residues. The CDR3 loop is CASSFWGRVNPGELFF. DNA of the CDR3: TGTGCCAGCAGTTTCTGGGGCAGGGTTAACCCCGGGGAGCTGTTTTTT.

This clone was recorded a few times. V is TRBV7-2 and J is TRBJ2-7; D is uncertain. There are 16 residues in the CDR3. V was trimmed by 0 bases and J by 0 bases, leaving 12 bases between them. Germline V gene sequence: CDR1 SGHTA, CDR2 FQGNSA. This CDR3 is CASSLAHTVSSYEQYF. The CDR3 bases are TGTGCCAGCAGCTTAGCCCACACGGTAAGCTCCTACGAGCAGTACTTC. The full variable domain, with the rest looked up from reference TRBV7-2 and TRBJ2-7, is GAGVSQSPSNKVTEKGKDVELRCDPISGHTALYWYRQSLGQGLEFLIYFQGNSAPDKSGLPSDRFSAERTGGSVSTLTIQRTQQEDSAVYLCASSLAHTVSSYEQYFGPGTRLTVT.

This chain joins TRBV14 and TRBJ2-7; a weak D match, TRBD1 (6 bases). Germline V gene lookup returns CDR1 SGHDN and CDR2 FVKESK. The CDR3 contains 18 residues. The V end lost 3 bases, the J end lost 0 bases, and 21 bases lay between the germline ends. Written as DNA, the CDR3 is TGTGCCAGCAGCCATGCACCCAGTAGTGGGGGCCTCTCCTACGAGCAGTACTTC. It translates to CASSHAPSSGGLSYEQYF.

J is TRBJ1-5 and V is TRBV5-6; maybe TRBD1 (5 bases). This CDR3 comprises 12 residues. Germline CDR1 and CDR2: SGHDT and YYEEEE. Trimming removed 1 base at V and 9 bases at J, with 8 bases between. In nucleotides, the CDR3 is TGTGCCAGCAGCTTGTTCCAGGGGCCCCAGCATTTT. Translating gives CASSLFQGPQHF.